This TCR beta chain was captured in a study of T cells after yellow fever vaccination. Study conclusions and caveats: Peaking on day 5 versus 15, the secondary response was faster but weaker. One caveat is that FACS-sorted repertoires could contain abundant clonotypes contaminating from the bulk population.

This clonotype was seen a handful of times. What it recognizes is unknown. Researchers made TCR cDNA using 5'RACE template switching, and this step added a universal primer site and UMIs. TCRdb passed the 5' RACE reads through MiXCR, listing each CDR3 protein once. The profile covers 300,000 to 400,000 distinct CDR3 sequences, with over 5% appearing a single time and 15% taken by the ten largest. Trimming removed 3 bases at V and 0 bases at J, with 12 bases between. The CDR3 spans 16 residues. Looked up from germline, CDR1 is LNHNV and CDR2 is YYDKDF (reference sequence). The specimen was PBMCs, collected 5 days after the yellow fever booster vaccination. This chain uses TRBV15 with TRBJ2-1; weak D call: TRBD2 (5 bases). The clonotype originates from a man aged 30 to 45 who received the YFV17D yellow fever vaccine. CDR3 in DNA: TGTGCCACCAGCAGTTATACGGGGAGCTCCTACAATGAGCAGTTCTTC. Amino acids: CATSSYTGSSYNEQFF. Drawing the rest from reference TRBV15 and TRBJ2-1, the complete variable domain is DAMVIQNPRYQVTQFGKPVTLSCSQTLNHNVMYWYQQKSSQAPKLLFHYYDKDFNNEADTPDNFQSRRPNTSFCFLDIRSPGLGDTAMYLCATSSYTGSSYNEQFFGPGTRLTVL.